A selection of T cell receptor beta chains follows, all from one sample in a study of T cell responses to AZD1222 COVID-19 vaccine. The protocol was immunoSEQ multiplex PCR, while the TCRdb copy is restricted to in-frame clones and leaves out a portion. The sample yields roughly 120,000 clones, approximately 85% seen once. Here the sequenced sample was peripheral blood, taken on day 0 of AZD1222 vaccination. Every receptor here comes from an adult in good health. Both conserved end residues are part of each CDR3. D genes are given only for firm matches. A clone size is listed for some rows: how often the clone was seen (once, few, many), or a class if it is expanded.

.	once	TRBV13	TRBJ2-2	TGTGCAAGCAGGGGCCCCGGGGAGCTGTTTTTT	CASRGPGELFF
.	.	TRBV4-2	TRBJ2-1	TGTGCCAGCAGCCAATCTAGACAAGCACAGGCCAACAATGAGCAGTTCTTC	CASSQSRQAQANNEQFF
.	.	TRBV5-1	TRBJ1-3	TGCGCCAGCAGCTTTACTGGTGGAAACACCATATATTTT	CASSFTGGNTIYF
TRBD1	.	TRBV4-3	TRBJ1-6	TGCGCCAGCAGCCAAGGACAGGGTAGTTCACCCCTCCACTTT	CASSQGQGSSPLHF
.	few	TRBV2	TRBJ2-7	TGTGCCAGCAGTGATGTTGGCAGCTACGAGCAGTACTTC	CASSDVGSYEQYF
.	.	TRBV27	TRBJ1-3	TGTGCCAGCAGGCTAGGAAACACCATATATTTT	CASRLGNTIYF
TRBD1	.	TRBV12-3/TRBV12-4	TRBJ1-2	TGTGCCAGCAGTTGGGGACAGAACTATGGCTACACCTTC	CASSWGQNYGYTF
TRBD1	once	TRBV20-1	TRBJ1-1	TGCAGTGCCAGGGGGGGGAGGGAAGCTTTCTTT	CSARGGREAFF
.	once	TRBV27	TRBJ2-7	TGTGCCACATTACAGGGAGGCGAGCAGTACTTC	CATLQGGEQYF
.	.	TRBV21-1	TRBJ2-7	TGTGCCAGCAAAAAAGGTAGGGTCAACGAGCAGTACTTC	CASKKGRVNEQYF
.	.	TRBV3-1/TRBV3-2	TRBJ2-7	TGTGCCAGCAGCCCGCTTGGGACGGAATCCTACGAGCAGTACTTC	CASSPLGTESYEQYF
TRBD1	.	TRBV19	TRBJ2-2	TGTGCCAGTAGTGCGACAGGGTTAGTCGGGGAGCTGTTTTTT	CASSATGLVGELFF
.	.	TRBV6-2/TRBV6-3	TRBJ2-7	TGTGCCAGCAGTTACCCGGACCCCGGGGCCTACGAGCAGTACTTC	CASSYPDPGAYEQYF
TRBD1	.	TRBV28	TRBJ1-1	TGTGCCAGCACCCGTGGGGACAGGGGGCAGGACGGAGCTTTCTTT	CASTRGDRGQDGAFF
TRBD2	.	TRBV9	TRBJ2-3	TGTGCCAGCAGCGCCGGGGCCGGGACTAGCGGGGGGACTATCACAGATACGCAGTATTTT	CASSAGAGTSGGTITDTQYF
TRBD2	.	TRBV5-4	TRBJ2-7	TGTGCCAGCAGCACCCCCGGGCTAGCGGGGAACTACGAGCAGTACTTC	CASSTPGLAGNYEQYF
TRBD2	.	TRBV3-1/TRBV3-2	TRBJ2-5	TGTGCCAGCAGCCAGAGCGGGGGCAGAAGAGAGACCCAGTACTTC	CASSQSGGRRETQYF
.	many	TRBV11-3	TRBJ2-7	TGTGCCAGCAGCTTAGAGTCAGCCCAGGGCTACGAGCAGTACTTC	CASSLESAQGYEQYF
.	.	TRBV12-3/TRBV12-4	TRBJ1-1	TGTGCCAGCAGTGGGAGACAAAGGGGGGAAGCTTTCTTT	CASSGRQRGEAFF
.	few	TRBV2	TRBJ1-1	TGTGCCACCAATCAGGGTGGGGTGGCTGAAGCTTTCTTT	CATNQGGVAEAFF
.	.	TRBV9	TRBJ2-7	TGTGCCAGCAGCCCGAGCGGGGGAGGGGGCTCATACGAGCAGTACTTC	CASSPSGGGGSYEQYF
.	.	TRBV5-1	TRBJ2-7	TGCGCCAGCAGCTTGGGGCCGGAATACGAGCAGTACTTC	CASSLGPEYEQYF
TRBD1	.	TRBV9	TRBJ1-2	TGTGCCAGCAGCGCCCGGGACAGCGGCTATGGCTACACCTTC	CASSARDSGYGYTF
.	once	TRBV13	TRBJ2-3	TGTGCCAGCAGTTACCCGGGGGACAGTGGCTCGGATACGCAGTATTTT	CASSYPGDSGSDTQYF
TRBD1	.	TRBV10-3	TRBJ1-6	TGTGCCATCAAGGGGGCTGCGGATTCACCCCTCCACTTT	CAIKGAADSPLHF
.	few	TRBV19	TRBJ1-2	TGTGCCAGTAAGTTCCGGGGCGGTGGCTACACCTTC	CASKFRGGGYTF
.	.	TRBV11-3	TRBJ2-1	TGTGCCAGCAGCTCCAACCTACCGGGACTGGCCGTCGGTGAGCAGTTCTTC	CASSSNLPGLAVGEQFF
.	.	TRBV6-2/TRBV6-3	TRBJ1-6	TGTGCCAGCAGTCACCGGAGCCTCAATTCACCCCTCCACTTT	CASSHRSLNSPLHF
.	.	TRBV12-3/TRBV12-4	TRBJ1-1	TGTGCCAGCAGTTTGGGCCCAGGGACTGAAGCTTTCTTT	CASSLGPGTEAFF
.	.	TRBV7-9	TRBJ2-7	TGTGCCAGCGACGCCAAAGAGATTATCTACGAGCAGTACTTC	CASDAKEIIYEQYF
.	.	TRBV2	TRBJ1-1	TGTGCCAGCAGTGACGGCGGATTGAACACTGAAGCTTTCTTT	CASSDGGLNTEAFF
.	.	TRBV29-1	TRBJ1-3	TGCAGCGTTCTTCTTGGAAACACCATATATTTT	CSVLLGNTIYF
TRBD1	.	TRBV28	TRBJ2-7	TGTGCCAGCAGACTGGGACAGGCCTATCCGCAGCAGTACTTC	CASRLGQAYPQQYF
TRBD1	.	TRBV2	TRBJ1-2	TGTGCCAGCAGGAGAGGGGGCATTGGCTACACCTTC	CASRRGGIGYTF
TRBD1	.	TRBV15	TRBJ1-2	TGTGCCACCAGCCCGGGACAGGGCCTTCGAGGCTATGGCTACACCTTC	CATSPGQGLRGYGYTF
.	.	TRBV4-3	TRBJ2-6	TGCGCCAGCAGCCAAGATTTTTCCGGGGCCAACGTCCTGACTTTC	CASSQDFSGANVLTF
.	.	TRBV7-9	TRBJ2-1	TGTGCCAGCCAGGGACTTGAGCAGTTCTTC	CASQGLEQFF
TRBD1	.	TRBV6-5	TRBJ2-7	TGTGCCAGCCGGGGACAGTCCTACGAGCAGTACTTC	CASRGQSYEQYF
TRBD2	.	TRBV25-1	TRBJ2-2	TGTGCCAGCAGTGAATTAGGGTTAGCGGGGAACACCGGGGAGCTGTTTTTT	CASSELGLAGNTGELFF
TRBD2	.	TRBV25-1	TRBJ2-2	TGTGCCAGCAGTGATAGCCGACTAGCGGGGGGATACACCGGGGAGCTGTTTTTT	CASSDSRLAGGYTGELFF
.	.	TRBV11-2	TRBJ2-7	TGTGCCAGCAGCTCCCAACAGAACAGGGATGGCTGGTTATACGAGCAGTACTTC	CASSSQQNRDGWLYEQYF
.	.	TRBV28	TRBJ1-1	TGTGCCAGCGGGGACAACCAATACACTGAAGCTTTCTTT	CASGDNQYTEAFF
.	.	TRBV5-1	TRBJ2-1	TGCGCCAGCAGCTTAGACCTCGGAGGGCCAGCTTCGGATGAGCAGTTCTTC	CASSLDLGGPASDEQFF
.	.	TRBV15	TRBJ2-1	TGTGCCACCAGCAGAGGGGCTCGCGGAGAGGGCTCCTACAATGAGCAGTTCTTC	CATSRGARGEGSYNEQFF
.	.	TRBV6-5	TRBJ2-2	TGTGCCAGCCAGGGGTGGGTCGACACCGGGGAGCTGTTTTTT	CASQGWVDTGELFF
.	.	TRBV28	TRBJ2-7	TGTGCCAGCAGCCTACCCACCTCCGAGCAGTACTTC	CASSLPTSEQYF
.	.	TRBV7-2	TRBJ2-7	TGTGCCAGCAGCCACCCGCCCTACGAGCAGTACTTC	CASSHPPYEQYF
.	.	TRBV12-3/TRBV12-4	TRBJ2-5	TGTGCCAGCAGGGGGGACCAAGAGACCCAGTACTTC	CASRGDQETQYF
.	once	TRBV9	TRBJ1-3	TGTGCCAGCAGCGTCGCGACGGTGGGAAACACCATATATTTT	CASSVATVGNTIYF
TRBD1	.	TRBV7-8	TRBJ1-2	TGTGCCAGCAGCCCAACAGGGGGGAGCTACACCTTC	CASSPTGGSYTF